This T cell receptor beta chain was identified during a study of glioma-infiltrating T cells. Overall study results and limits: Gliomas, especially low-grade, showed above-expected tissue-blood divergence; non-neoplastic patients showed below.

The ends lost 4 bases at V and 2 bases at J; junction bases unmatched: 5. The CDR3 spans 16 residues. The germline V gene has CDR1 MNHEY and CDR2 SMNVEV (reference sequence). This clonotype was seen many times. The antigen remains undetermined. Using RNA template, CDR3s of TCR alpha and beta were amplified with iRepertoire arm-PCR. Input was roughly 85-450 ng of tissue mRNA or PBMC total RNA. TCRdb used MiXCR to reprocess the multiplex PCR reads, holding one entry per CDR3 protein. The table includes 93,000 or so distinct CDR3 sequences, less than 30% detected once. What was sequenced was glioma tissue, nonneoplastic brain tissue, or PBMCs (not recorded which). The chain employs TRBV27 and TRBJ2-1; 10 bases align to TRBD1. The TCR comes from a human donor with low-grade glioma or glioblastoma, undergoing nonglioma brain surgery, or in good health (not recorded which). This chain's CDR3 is CASSSSDRGAYNEQFF. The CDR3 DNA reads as TGTGCCAGCAGTTCCTCGGACAGGGGGGCCTACAATGAGCAGTTCTTC.